The entry that follows covers one T cell receptor beta chain sequence. The antigen remains unidentified. Version v3.0 of the immunoSEQ assay was performed at survey level. The repertoire was sequenced with immunoSEQ multiplex PCR; TCRdb's copy has only in-frame clones and lacks some. The top ten hold under 8.5% of the sample, which has roughly 33,000 clones, 65% to 80% seen once. The entry originates in a study of long-term antiretroviral therapy in people with HIV. Study-wide findings and caveats: The repertoire was dominated at all time points by clones expanded before ART. Repertoires in HIV (unlike those of controls) had narrower CDR3 length ranges.

Germline CDR1 reads DFQATT; CDR2 reads SNEGSKA (reference sequence). The CDR3 spans 11 residues. Trimming left V 3 bases short and J 5 bases short, with 8 bases between. The starting material was unsorted PBMCs, obtained 2 years after starting antiretroviral therapy. This TCR came from a woman aged 50 to 65 with HIV. This chain connects TRBV20-1 to TRBJ2-7; D not certain. The CDR3 coding sequence is TGCAGTGCTAGCGTGGATGACGAGCAGTACGTC. This encodes CSASVDDEQYV.